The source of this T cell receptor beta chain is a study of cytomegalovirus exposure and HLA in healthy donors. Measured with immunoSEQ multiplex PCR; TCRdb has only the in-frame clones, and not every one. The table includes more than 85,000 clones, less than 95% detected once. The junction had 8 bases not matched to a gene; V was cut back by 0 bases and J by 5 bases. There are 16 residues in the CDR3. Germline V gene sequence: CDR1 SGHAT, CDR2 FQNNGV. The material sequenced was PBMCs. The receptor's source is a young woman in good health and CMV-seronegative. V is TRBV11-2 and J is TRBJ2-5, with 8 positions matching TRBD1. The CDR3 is CASSLDRVRGPETQYF. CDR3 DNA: TGTGCCAGCAGCTTAGATCGCGTCAGGGGGCCGGAGACCCAGTACTTC.